Given below is one TCR beta chain in context. The target antigen is unknown. The data are from a study of shared clonotypes between healthy human individuals. General study results and limits: Enrolling few donors narrowed the genetic and exposure-history diversity that was represented.

When replicate PCRs were run on sorted subsets, they used around 0.2 ug DNA, tens of thousands of T cell genomes. How the authors handled the data: Filtering differed for immunoSEQ, which gave only junction sequences without quality scores. Profiling relied on immunoSEQ multiplex PCR, and the TCRdb table lists in-frame clones only, not all of them. V and J calls and clone size follow that table, whereas D and trimming were derived from the DNA. Of roughly 600,000 clones listed, 95% to 98% are singletons. Terminally differentiated effector memory CD45RA+ cells were excluded by CCR7 positive selection of CD45RO-negative cells. The CDR3 consists of 14 residues. V was trimmed by 1 base and J by 8 bases, leaving 14 bases between them. The V gene's germline CDR1 is SGHAT and CDR2 FQNNGV.

J is TRBJ1-2 and V is TRBV11-2, with D uncertain. This receptor was identified in a man in his thirties or forties in good health. Sequencing was done on a sample of naive CD8+ T cells sorted from blood. CDR3 protein: CASSLGMGGLGYTF. Here the CDR3 DNA reads TGTGCCAGCAGCTTAGGAATGGGCGGCCTCGGCTACACCTTC.